One sample yielded the 26 T cell receptor beta chains listed below, sequenced in a study of cytomegalovirus exposure and HLA in healthy donors. Primers included in the PCR were 60 Vbeta and 13 Jbeta primers. The table came from immunoSEQ multiplex PCR; TCRdb's copy has only in-frame clones and leaves some out. Among some 140,000 clones listed, approximately 79% were seen once. Sequences were obtained from PBMCs. These receptor sequences come from a man in his forties in good health and CMV-seropositive.

The rearrangement joins TRBV18 to TRBJ2-2; D is unresolved. Trimming took 3 bases from V and 5 from J, leaving 13 bases between them. CDR3 length: 15 amino acids. CDR1 KGHSH and CDR2 LQKENI come from the germline V gene. CDR3 loop: CASSPGEYFTGELFF. CDR3 coding DNA: TGTGCCAGCTCACCCGGAGAATACTTTACCGGGGAGCTGTTTTTT.

This clone occurred once. The rearrangement joins TRBV11-1 to TRBJ2-7; 8 bases are a match to TRBD2. V was clipped by 2 bases and J by 4 bases; unmatched bases: 4. Germline V lookup: CDR1 SGHAT, CDR2 FQDESV (reference sequence). There are 14 residues in the CDR3. CDR3 coding DNA: TGTGCCAGCAGCTTAAGCGGGAGCTTTTACGAGCAGTACTTC. This gives the protein CASSLSGSFYEQYF.

V and J are TRBV5-1 and TRBJ1-4; 7 nucleotides align to TRBD1. V gave up 2 bases and J gave up 7 bases; unmatched junction bases: 8. CDR3 length equals 15 residues. Germline V gene data show CDR1 as SGHRS and CDR2 as YFSETQ. CDR3: CASSFQGVGGEKLFF. The CDR3 DNA is TGCGCCAGCAGCTTCCAGGGGGTGGGTGGTGAAAAACTGTTTTTT.

The chain employs TRBV7-8 and TRBJ2-2; 13 bases match TRBD2. The CDR3 is 17 amino acids. Germline V gives CDR1 SGHVS, CDR2 FQNEAQ. Trimming cost V 3 bases and J 8 bases; bases outside gene matches: 9. The CDR3 spells CASSLSGLAGVVGELFF. CDR3 nucleotide sequence: TGTGCCAGCAGCTTGTCCGGACTAGCGGGAGTAGTAGGGGAGCTGTTTTTT.

The V call is TRBV25-1, the J call TRBJ2-3, with D tentatively TRBD1 (7 bases). The CDR3 runs to 14 residues. V lost 6 bases to trimming and J lost 7 bases, with 17 bases between them. Germline V gives CDR1 MGHDK, CDR2 SYGVNS. In nucleotides, the CDR3 is TGTGCCAGCAGCCCGCGGGACAGCAAATATACGCAGTATTTT. It yields the protein CASSPRDSKYTQYF.

The chain employs TRBV19 and TRBJ1-5; D is possibly TRBD1 (6 bases). The ends were cut back, 7 bases at V and 7 bases at J, with 17 bases in the middle. CDR1 and CDR2 (germline): LNHDA, SQIVND (reference sequence). The CDR3 loop spans 14 amino acids. The CDR3: CASKNRGGRQPQHF. The CDR3 DNA reads as TGTGCCAGTAAAAATAGGGGGGGCAGGCAGCCCCAGCATTTT.

The chain is built from TRBV5-1 and TRBJ1-2, with D possibly matching TRBD1 (5 bases). V was pared by 0 bases and J by 7 bases, with 16 bases between. Looked up from germline, CDR1 is SGHRS and CDR2 is YFSETQ. The CDR3 totals 15 residues. The DNA for the CDR3 is TGCGCCAGCAGCTTGGATCCTGCAGGGTTCTTTGGCTACACCTTC. It yields the protein CASSLDPAGFFGYTF.

This clone appeared a few times. The sample holds other DNA sequences that translate to the same CDR3. The chain is built from TRBV7-9 and TRBJ1-1; D perhaps matches TRBD1 (5 bases). The V end was cut by 3 bases, the J end by 1 base, with 12 bases between. CDR1 and CDR2 (germline): SEHNR, FQNEAQ (reference sequence). The length of the CDR3 is 15 residues. The CDR3 DNA reads as TGTGCCAGCAGCTTCCCCGGACAACGGAACACTGAAGCTTTCTTT. This encodes CASSFPGQRNTEAFF.

The chain uses TRBV7-3 and TRBJ2-3; D not certain. Trimming stripped 2 bases from V and 0 bases from J, with 9 bases between. Germline values: CDR1 SGHTA, CDR2 FQGTGA. This CDR3 has 15 residues. The CDR3 DNA follows: TGTGCCAGCAGCTTACAGGCTATAAGCACAGATACGCAGTATTTT. Translated: CASSLQAISTDTQYF.

V gene TRBV5-6 combines with J gene TRBJ1-1; no clear D gene. Trimming removed 4 bases from V and 7 bases from J, with 17 bases in between. This CDR3 is 14 amino acids long. Germline V CDR1 and CDR2: SGHDT, YYEEEE. CDR3 residues: CASSPAEGAVEAFF. As DNA, the CDR3 is TGTGCCAGCAGCCCCGCAGAGGGAGCCGTTGAAGCTTTCTTT. The entire variable domain, with the rest obtained from reference TRBV5-6 and TRBJ1-1, is as follows: DAGVTQSPTHLIKTRGQQVTLRCSPKSGHDTVSWYQQALGQGPQFIFQYYEEEERQRGNFPDRFSGHQFPNYSSELNVNALLLGDSALYLCASSPAEGAVEAFFGQGTRLTVV.

This clone appeared a few times. The CDR3 DNA is TGTGCCAGCAGCTTGGGTAGCGGGAGGAACGAGCAGTACTTC. Protein product: CASSLGSGRNEQYF. The chain employs TRBV7-8 and TRBJ2-7, with 10 nucleotides matching TRBD2. V lost 3 bases and J lost 5; bases outside the gene matches: 4. CDR1 is SGHVS, CDR2 FQNEAQ, per germline. The CDR3 contains 14 residues.

The J gene is TRBJ2-7, the V gene TRBV15, with no clear D. V was pared by 5 bases and J by 0 bases, with 11 bases between. CDR1 is LNHNV, CDR2 YYDKDF, per germline (reference sequence). The CDR3 loop spans 14 amino acids. DNA of the CDR3: TGTGCCACCAGCCGTAGCCTTAGCTCCTACGAGCAGTACTTC. It translates to CATSRSLSSYEQYF.

This clone was recorded a few times. CDR3 region: CATSPTSEYEQYF. DNA of the CDR3: TGTGCCACCTCCCCGACTAGCGAGTACGAGCAGTACTTC. This chain uses TRBV27 with TRBJ2-7; 8 nucleotides line up with TRBD2. In germline, CDR1 is MNHEY, CDR2 SMNVEV (reference sequence). The J segment lost 4 bases and the V segment lost 10 bases, leaving 9 bases of the junction unmatched. The CDR3 length is 13 residues.

The CDR3 spells CASSLMATGGYEQYF. CDR3 in DNA: TGTGCCAGCAGCTTAATGGCAACGGGGGGCTACGAGCAGTACTTC. The chain couples TRBV11-2 to TRBJ2-7, with 7 bases matching TRBD2. The ends lost 2 bases at V and 3 bases at J; junction bases unmatched: 7. Germline V CDR1 and CDR2: SGHAT, FQNNGV. This CDR3 is 15 amino acids long.

This clone was seen a single time. The chain is built from TRBV7-3 and TRBJ1-1; maybe TRBD1 (6 bases). From germline, CDR1 is SGHTA and CDR2 FQGTGA. The ends were cut back, 4 bases at V and 2 bases at J, with 14 bases in the middle. There are 15 residues in the CDR3. This CDR3 reads CASSSLGGANTEAFF. The CDR3 nucleotides are TGTGCCAGCAGCTCCCTCGGGGGGGCAAACACTGAAGCTTTCTTT.

Here the CDR3 DNA reads TGTGCCAGCAGCCCTCCCCGGAGTTATGGCGAGCAGTACTTC. Its translation is CASSPPRSYGEQYF. This sequence joins TRBV13 and TRBJ2-5, with D uncertain. The J call may be incorrect, as the DNA end agrees better with TRBJ2-7. This CDR3 contains 14 residues. CDR1 is PRHDT and CDR2 is FYEKMQ in the germline V gene (reference sequence).

The CDR3 loop reads CSVETSGRVWEQFF. The CDR3 nucleotides are TGCAGCGTCGAGACTAGCGGGAGAGTTTGGGAGCAGTTCTTC. The chain carries TRBV29-1 and TRBJ2-1; 12 bases align to TRBD2. The CDR3 totals 14 residues. The V and J ends lost 6 bases and 10 bases, in that order; junction bases with no gene match: 10. Germline CDR1 reads SQVTM; CDR2 reads ANQGSEA.

The rearrangement joins TRBV6-6 to TRBJ2-3, with 8 nucleotides matching TRBD1. Germline-derived CDR1 and CDR2 are MNHNY and SVGAGI (reference sequence). The V and J ends lost 4 bases and 3 bases, in that order; junction bases with no gene match: 9. The CDR3 contains 16 residues. CDR3 protein: CASSSAGTGLTDTQYF. DNA of the CDR3: TGTGCCAGCAGTTCCGCCGGGACAGGTTTGACAGATACGCAGTATTTT.

The chain is built from TRBV5-4 and TRBJ2-1, with TRBD2 as a possible D gene (5 bases). CDR3 size: 14 residues. CDR1 and CDR2 (germline): SGHNT, YYREEE (reference sequence). Trimming removed 4 bases from V and 4 bases from J, with 12 bases in between. CDR3 loop: CASSPQEAYNEQFF. The CDR3 DNA is TGTGCCAGCAGCCCTCAGGAGGCGTACAATGAGCAGTTCTTC.

DNA of the CDR3: TGTGCCAGTAGTCAAGAGCGTTACTATGGCTACACCTTC. It yields the protein CASSQERYYGYTF. V is TRBV19 and J is TRBJ1-2; D is unresolved. This CDR3 spans 13 amino acids. Deletions cut 5 bases from V and 3 bases from J, with 10 bases between. The germline gives CDR1 LNHDA, CDR2 SQIVND (reference sequence).

The chain joins TRBV5-8 to TRBJ1-3; possible D gene TRBD1, 5 bases. The length of the CDR3 is 15 residues. Looked up from germline, CDR1 is SGHTS and CDR2 is YDEGEE. Trimming removed 0 bases from V and 0 bases from J, with 7 bases in between. This CDR3 is CASSLAGFSGNTIYF. For the CDR3, the DNA is TGTGCCAGCAGCTTGGCAGGGTTCTCTGGAAACACCATATATTTT.

The V gene is TRBV6-5, the J gene TRBJ2-7; D might be TRBD1 (5 bases). The V end lost 7 bases, the J end lost 3 bases, and 10 bases lay between the germline ends. Per the germline V gene, CDR1 is MNHEY and CDR2 is SVGAGI. CDR3 length equals 12 residues. The CDR3 region is CASTAGNYEQYF. In DNA form, the CDR3 reads TGTGCCAGCACCGCAGGGAACTACGAGCAGTACTTC.

V is TRBV10-3 and J is TRBJ2-2; D perhaps matches TRBD2 (5 bases). Trimming stripped 7 bases from V and 6 bases from J, with 12 bases between. The CDR3 extends over 13 amino acids. The germline V gene encodes CDR1 ENHRY and CDR2 SYGVKD. In DNA form, the CDR3 reads TGTGCCATCACGCCGGGATTGGCCGGGGAGCTGTTTTTT. Encoded protein: CAITPGLAGELFF.

The rearrangement uses TRBV6-6 and TRBJ1-1; 8 positions match TRBD1. CDR3 length: 14 amino acids. Germline loops: CDR1 MNHNY, CDR2 SVGAGI (reference sequence). V shed 2 bases and J 10 bases; nucleotides not matched to a gene: 9. The CDR3 DNA sequence: TGTGCCAGCAGTTACGAGGGACAGGCGGGGACAGCTTTCTTT. As protein: CASSYEGQAGTAFF.

V usage is TRBV27 and J usage is TRBJ2-3; 11 bases agree with TRBD1. The germline V gene has CDR1 MNHEY and CDR2 SMNVEV (reference sequence). Trimming removed 3 bases from V and 4 bases from J; junction bases left unmatched: 9. This CDR3 region has 17 residues. Here the CDR3 reads CASSFLHRDRGADTQYF. The DNA for the CDR3 is TGTGCCAGCAGTTTCTTACACCGGGACAGGGGGGCAGATACGCAGTATTTT.

The chain employs TRBV6-5 and TRBJ2-7, with D perhaps matching TRBD1 (6 bases). CDR3 length: 12 residues. Germline V gene sequence: CDR1 MNHEY, CDR2 SVGAGI. Between the trimmed V and J ends, which lost 4 bases and 4 bases, there was a span of 8 bases. The CDR3 region has the DNA TGTGCCAGCAGTTCCGGACAGTACGAGCAGTACTTC. Translation gives CASSSGQYEQYF.